A single T cell receptor (beta chain) is shown here with its context. Its antigen is currently unknown. This sample stems from a study of human T cells and chemical hapten exposure. Study-wide results and limits: Sensitizing to DPC left TCRs with a frequency above 1 in 1000 unaltered.

The germline V gene encodes CDR1 SEHNR and CDR2 FQNEAQ (reference sequence). This CDR3 comprises 15 residues. V shed 6 bases and J 0 bases; nucleotides not matched to a gene: 4. Unique molecular identifiers were attached to individual cDNA molecules within the library. TCRdb called the RACE reads again in MiXCR, with one record for every CDR3 protein. This table holds roughly 100,000 distinct CDR3 sequences, approximately 8.2% found once. Time point: healthy volunteer bleed at 2 weeks. Total RNA extraction was carried out from unfractionated whole blood. Sequenced sample: whole blood. This chain joins TRBV7-9 and TRBJ2-2; 7 bases agree with TRBD2. This sequence originates from a female donor in good health. Some clones in this sample may be carry-over from other donors' samples. CDR3 sequence reads: CASRPGTTNTGELFF. Written as DNA, the CDR3 is TGTGCCAGCAGGCCCGGGACTACGAACACCGGGGAGCTGTTTTTT.